The 6 T cell receptor beta chains reported below all come from one sample, sequenced in a study of T cells in narcolepsy. Repertoires were generated with immunoSEQ multiplex PCR, while TCRdb's copy carries only in-frame clones and drops some. The table has roughly 11,000 clones, roughly 93% seen once. Sequencing was carried out using CD45RA- memory CD4+ T cells from PBMCs. The receptor set was obtained from a human donor with narcolepsy.

The gene calls are TRBV7-6 and TRBJ1-1, with D uncertain. CDR1 SGHVS and CDR2 FNYEAQ come from the germline V gene. With 4 bases removed from V and 1 base from J, the gap between germline ends came to 7 bases. The CDR3 has 13 residues. CDR3 nucleotides: TGTGCCAGCAGCTCGGACTCGAACACTGAAGCTTTCTTT. Translated, it gives CASSSDSNTEAFF.

The rearrangement links TRBV19 to TRBJ2-5, with 10 nucleotides matching TRBD1. CDR1 is LNHDA, CDR2 SQIVND, per germline (reference sequence). The junction had 13 bases not matched to a gene; V was cut back by 5 bases and J by 4 bases. CDR3 length: 17 residues. DNA of the CDR3: TGTGCCAGTAGTCGTGGGGGACAGGGGCTCTTAGGAGAGACCCAGTACTTC. Amino acids: CASSRGGQGLLGETQYF.

The chain is built from TRBV6-5 and TRBJ1-2; D unclear. Germline lookup yields CDR1 MNHEY and CDR2 SVGAGI. There are 11 residues in the CDR3. Trimming stripped 5 bases from V and 4 bases from J, with 5 bases between. DNA of the CDR3: TGTGCCAGCAGTCCAGGCTATGGCTACACCTTC. It codes for CASSPGYGYTF.

The chain uses TRBV6-5 and TRBJ2-7; 10 bases align to TRBD1. The V segment lost 6 bases and the J segment 7 bases; nucleotides outside the gene matches: 9. Germline V gives CDR1 MNHEY, CDR2 SVGAGI. This CDR3 comprises 14 residues. The CDR3 bases are TGTGCCAGCAGGCTAACCGGGACAGGGGTGGAGCAGTACTTC. This gives the protein CASRLTGTGVEQYF.

The chain links TRBV18 to TRBJ1-1; no clear D gene. V lost 5 bases and J 3 bases, leaving 10 bases between the germline ends. Germline V gene data show CDR1 as KGHSH and CDR2 as LQKENI. The CDR3 length is 13 residues. The CDR3 DNA sequence: TGTGCCAGCTCAGCAAAATCGGACACTGAAGCTTTCTTT. Translation gives CASSAKSDTEAFF.

The V call is TRBV6-1, the J call TRBJ1-2; TRBD1 matches 7 bases. Germline values: CDR1 MNHNS, CDR2 SASEGT. V trimming: 6 bases; J trimming: 4 bases; junction bases outside the gene matches: 8. This CDR3 has 14 amino acids. CDR3 nucleotides: TGTGCCAGCAGCTCCGACAGGGTTGGCTATGGCTACACCTTC. It translates to CASSSDRVGYGYTF.